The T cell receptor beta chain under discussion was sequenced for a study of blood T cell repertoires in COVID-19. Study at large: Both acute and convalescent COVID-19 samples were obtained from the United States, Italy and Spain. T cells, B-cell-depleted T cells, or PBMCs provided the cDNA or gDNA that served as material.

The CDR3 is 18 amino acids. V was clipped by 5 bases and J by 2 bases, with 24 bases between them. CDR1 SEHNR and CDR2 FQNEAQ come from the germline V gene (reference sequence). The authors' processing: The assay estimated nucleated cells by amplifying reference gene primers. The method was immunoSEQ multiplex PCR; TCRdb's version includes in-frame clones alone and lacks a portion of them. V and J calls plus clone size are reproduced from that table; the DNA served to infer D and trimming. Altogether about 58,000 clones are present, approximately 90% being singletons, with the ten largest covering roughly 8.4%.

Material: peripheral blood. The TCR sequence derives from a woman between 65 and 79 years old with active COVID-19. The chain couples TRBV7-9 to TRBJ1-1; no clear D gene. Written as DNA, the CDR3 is TGTGCCAGCAGCAAAGGCCCCACGAGGCGGAACGGAAACACTGAAGCTTTCTTT. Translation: CASSKGPTRRNGNTEAFF.